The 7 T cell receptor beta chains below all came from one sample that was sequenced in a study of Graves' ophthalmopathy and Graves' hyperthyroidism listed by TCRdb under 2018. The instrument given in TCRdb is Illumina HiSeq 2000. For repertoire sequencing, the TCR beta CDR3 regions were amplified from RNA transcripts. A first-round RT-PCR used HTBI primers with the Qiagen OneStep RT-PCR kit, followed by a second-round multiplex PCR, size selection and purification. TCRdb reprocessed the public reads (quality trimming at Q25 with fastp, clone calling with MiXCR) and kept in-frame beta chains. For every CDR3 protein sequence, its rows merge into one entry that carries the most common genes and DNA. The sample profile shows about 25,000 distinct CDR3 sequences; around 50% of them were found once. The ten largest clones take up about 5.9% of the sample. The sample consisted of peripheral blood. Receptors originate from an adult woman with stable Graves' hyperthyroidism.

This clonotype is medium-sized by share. The CDR3 loop reads CSARESGTTKNEQFF. The CDR3 nucleotides are TGCAGTGCTAGAGAGTCCGGGACTACCAAGAATGAGCAGTTCTTC. The gene calls are TRBV20-1 and TRBJ2-1; TRBD2 agrees at 7 bases. The germline V gene has CDR1 DFQATT and CDR2 SNEGSKA (reference sequence). Unmatched junction bases numbered 9, after V lost 0 bases and J lost 7 bases. This CDR3 spans 15 amino acids.

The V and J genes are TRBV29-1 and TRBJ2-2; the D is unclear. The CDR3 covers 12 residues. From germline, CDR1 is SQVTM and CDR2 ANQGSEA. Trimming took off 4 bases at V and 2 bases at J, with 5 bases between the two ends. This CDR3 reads CSVASNTGELFF. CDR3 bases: TGCAGCGTTGCTTCTAACACCGGGGAGCTGTTTTTT.

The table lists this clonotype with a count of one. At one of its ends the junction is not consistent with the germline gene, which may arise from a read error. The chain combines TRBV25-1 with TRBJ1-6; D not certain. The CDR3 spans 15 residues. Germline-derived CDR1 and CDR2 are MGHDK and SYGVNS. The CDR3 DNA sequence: TGTGCCAGCACCGAGTCCCTCTCCTATAATTCACCCCACCACTTT. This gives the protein CASTESLSYNSPHHF.

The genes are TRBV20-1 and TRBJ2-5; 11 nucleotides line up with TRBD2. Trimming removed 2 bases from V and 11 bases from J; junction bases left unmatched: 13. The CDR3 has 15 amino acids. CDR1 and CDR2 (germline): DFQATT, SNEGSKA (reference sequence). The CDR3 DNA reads TGCAGTGCTAGACAGGGACTAGCGGACCTGGGTACGCAGTACTTC. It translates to CSARQGLADLGTQYF.

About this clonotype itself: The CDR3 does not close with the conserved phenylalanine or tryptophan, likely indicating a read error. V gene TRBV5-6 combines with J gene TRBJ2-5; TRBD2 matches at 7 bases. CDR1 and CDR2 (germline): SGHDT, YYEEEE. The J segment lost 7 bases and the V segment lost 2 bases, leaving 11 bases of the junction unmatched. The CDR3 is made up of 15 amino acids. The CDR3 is CASSFRAMGGGTQYY. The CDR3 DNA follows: TGTGCCAGCAGCTTCAGGGCCATGGGCGGGGGGACCCAGTACTAC.

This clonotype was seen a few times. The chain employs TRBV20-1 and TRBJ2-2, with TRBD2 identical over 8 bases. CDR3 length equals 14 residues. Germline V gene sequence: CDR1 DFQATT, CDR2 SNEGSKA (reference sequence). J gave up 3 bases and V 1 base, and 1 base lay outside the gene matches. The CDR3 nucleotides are TGCAGTGCTAGAGCGGGAGGGGACACCGGGGAGCTGTTTTTT. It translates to CSARAGGDTGELFF.

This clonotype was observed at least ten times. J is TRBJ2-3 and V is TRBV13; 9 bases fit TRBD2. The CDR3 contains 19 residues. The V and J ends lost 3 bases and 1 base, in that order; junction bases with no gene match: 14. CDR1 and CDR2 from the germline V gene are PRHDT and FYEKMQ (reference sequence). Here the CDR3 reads CASSFDRPRGLAGTDTQYF. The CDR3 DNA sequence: TGTGCCAGCAGCTTTGACCGCCCTCGGGGACTAGCTGGCACAGATACGCAGTATTTT.